Below, 19 T cell receptor beta chains from the same sample are listed, as sequenced in a study of CXCR3-negative and CXCR3-positive naive CD8 T cells. It was by 5' RACE with UMI labels that the TRB cDNA libraries were prepared. For each CDR3 protein, TCRdb gives one entry from its re-call of the 5' RACE reads, without DNA. The listing contains 92,000 or so distinct CDR3 sequences. The sample taken for sequencing was naive CXCR3- CD8+ T cells from blood. The subset here: CD45RO-CCR7+CD27+CD95- naive CD8+ T cells lacking CXCR3 (TNR3-). These receptors originate from a human donor in good health. Some clones in this sample may be carry-over from other donors' samples.

This chain links TRBV7-6 with TRBJ2-1; there is no DNA to check the TCRdb D call of TRBD2. The CDR3 sequence is 13 residues long. Per the germline V gene, CDR1 is SGHVS and CDR2 is FNYEAQ. The CDR3 spells CASSLVTSAEQFF.

The chain joins TRBV7-9 to TRBJ1-3; TCRdb indicates TRBD1, and absent DNA this call remains unverified. Germline CDR1 is SEHNR and CDR2 is FQNEAQ (reference sequence). The CDR3 is made up of 16 amino acids. The CDR3 region is CASSLKGLISGNTIYF.

The chain links TRBV7-9 to TRBJ1-5. The CDR3 totals 19 residues. Germline assignment: CDR1 SEHNR and CDR2 FQNEAQ (reference sequence). The CDR3 protein is CASSSGEGSEFAKGQPQHF.

CDR3 protein: CASSELLAASTDTQYF. The gene calls are TRBV10-2 and TRBJ2-3; TCRdb gives TRBD2 as the D gene, but with no DNA this cannot be confirmed. The CDR3 runs to 16 residues. Germline CDR1 reads WSHSY; CDR2 reads SAAADI.

The chain joins TRBV29-1 to TRBJ2-3; TCRdb's assignment of TRBD1 cannot be checked, as there is no DNA. The CDR3 is made up of 13 amino acids. Germline V gene sequence: CDR1 SQVTM, CDR2 ANQGSEA. CDR3: CSVDTGGPDTQYF.

The chain recombines TRBV2 with TRBJ2-7; TCRdb designates TRBD1, a call that cannot be tested without DNA. Germline CDR1 SNHLY, CDR2 FYNNEI. This CDR3 region has 13 residues. This chain's CDR3 is CASTPGAAYEQYF.

The V gene is TRBV29-1, the J gene TRBJ2-3; TCRdb lists TRBD1, though no DNA is available to test this call. Germline V gene lookup returns CDR1 SQVTM and CDR2 ANQGSEA. CDR3 length: 15 amino acids. CDR3 loop: CSVEAGAPSGYTQYF.

The V and J genes are TRBV20-1 and TRBJ2-1; the D call from TCRdb, TRBD2, cannot be confirmed without DNA. The CDR3 is made up of 15 amino acids. Germline loops: CDR1 DFQATT, CDR2 SNEGSKA (reference sequence). The CDR3 loop reads CSATTAPGSYNEQFF.

This chain uses TRBV29-1 with TRBJ2-7; there is no DNA to check the TCRdb D call of TRBD1. Per the germline V gene, CDR1 is SQVTM and CDR2 is ANQGSEA. The CDR3 has 13 residues. CDR3 in amino acids: CSVESDRTYEQYF.

The gene calls are TRBV15 and TRBJ2-2. The germline CDR1 and CDR2 sequences are LNHNV and YYDKDF (reference sequence). The CDR3 is 17 amino acids. The CDR3 sequence is CATSRERWQANTGELFF.

The rearrangement links TRBV7-9 to TRBJ1-6. In germline, CDR1 is SEHNR, CDR2 FQNEAQ (reference sequence). This CDR3 has 13 residues. This CDR3 is CASRSGSHSPLHF.

J is TRBJ1-3 and V is TRBV12-3 or TRBV12-4. The CDR3 is 14 amino acids. The CDR3 is CASSSDTSGNTIYF.

This chain connects TRBV7-3 to TRBJ2-7; absent DNA, TCRdb's TRBD1 call cannot be checked. The germline gives CDR1 SGHTA, CDR2 FQGTGA. The CDR3 spans 14 residues. The CDR3 here is CASSPPGSPYEQYF.

The rearrangement uses TRBV29-1 and TRBJ2-7; the TRBD1 assignment by TCRdb is unverifiable without DNA. CDR3 length equals 16 residues. Germline V CDR1 and CDR2: SQVTM, ANQGSEA. The chain's CDR3 is CSVEEGPGQGNYEQYF.

The chain couples TRBV6-4 to TRBJ2-3; TCRdb gives TRBD1 as the D gene, but with no DNA this cannot be confirmed. This CDR3 is built from 15 residues. Germline loops: CDR1 MRHNA, CDR2 SNTAGT. The chain's CDR3 is CASSAGTGGADTQYF.

This chain links TRBV7-2 with TRBJ1-1; TCRdb gives TRBD1 as the D gene, but with no DNA this cannot be confirmed. From germline, CDR1 is SGHTA and CDR2 FQGNSA. The CDR3 is made up of 14 amino acids. The CDR3 loop is CASTLIRVPTEAFF.

This sequence joins TRBV7-8 and TRBJ2-7; the D call from TCRdb, TRBD1, cannot be confirmed without DNA. The V gene's germline CDR1 is SGHVS and CDR2 FQNEAQ. The CDR3 totals 15 residues. The CDR3 loop is CASSFRTGIVGEQYF. Based on the CDR3 plus reference TRBV7-8 and TRBJ2-7, the full variable domain is GAGVSQSPRYKVAKRGQDVALRCDPISGHVSLFWYQQALGQGPEFLTYFQNEAQLDKSGLPSDRFFAERPEGSVSTLKIQRTQQEDSAVYLCASSFRTGIVGEQYFGPGTRLTVT.

This rearrangement joins TRBV27 to TRBJ1-1. This CDR3 comprises 17 residues. Germline assignment: CDR1 MNHEY and CDR2 SMNVEV (reference sequence). The CDR3 region is CASSRHNGRNMNTEAFF.

The chain has TRBV6-8 and TRBJ2-5; TCRdb reports TRBD1, a call that lacks DNA to check it against. Germline V gene data show CDR1 as MNHGY and CDR2 as SAAAGT. This CDR3 is built from 18 residues. CDR3: CASSYSSYISDGTETQYF.